Sequencing of this T cell receptor beta chain was carried out in a study of control samples from healthy donors and cancer patients. The assay was immunoSEQ multiplex PCR, and TCRdb's table has in-frame clones only and misses some. The data show approximately 17,000 clones, with 85% to 90% seen just once and around 30% held by the top ten. CDR3 size: 15 residues. The germline V gene encodes CDR1 MNHNY and CDR2 SVGAGI (reference sequence). V shed 6 bases and J 9 bases; nucleotides not matched to a gene: 11. Sequenced: PBMCs. This receptor was taken from a man between 60 and 70 years old with head and neck cancer. This chain connects TRBV6-6 to TRBJ1-6, with TRBD1 identical over 7 bases. The chain's CDR3 is CASRSDRLVGSPLHF. As DNA, the CDR3 is TGTGCCAGCAGATCGGACAGGCTTGTCGGTTCACCCCTCCACTTT.